Each of the 28 T cell receptor beta chains below was sequenced from the same sample in a study of blood T cell repertoires in COVID-19. Libraries were prepared by immunoSEQ multiplex PCR; TCRdb keeps only in-frame clonotypes and omits some of them. The sample yields some 99,000 clones, 80% to 90% seen once. What was sequenced was peripheral blood. The origin of the receptors is an elderly woman with active or convalescent COVID-19.

The V and J genes are TRBV29-1 and TRBJ2-7; D uncertain. The CDR3 loop spans 14 amino acids. Germline lookup yields CDR1 SQVTM and CDR2 ANQGSEA. Trimming took off 1 base at V and 0 bases at J, with 10 bases between the two ends. The chain's CDR3 is CSVEAGGSSYEQYF. CDR3 nucleotide sequence: TGCAGCGTTGAAGCAGGTGGAAGCTCCTACGAGCAGTACTTC.

The chain couples TRBV28 to TRBJ2-7, with 8 nucleotides matching TRBD2. The CDR3 consists of 16 residues. The junction had 14 bases not matched to a gene; V was cut back by 6 bases and J by 4 bases. The V gene's germline CDR1 is MDHEN and CDR2 SYDVKM. CDR3 amino acids: CASRGGWRREEYEQYF. DNA of the CDR3: TGTGCCAGCAGAGGGGGTTGGCGGCGGGAGGAATACGAGCAGTACTTC.

This chain joins TRBV13 and TRBJ2-1; D is perhaps TRBD2 (6 bases). The germline gives CDR1 PRHDT, CDR2 FYEKMQ (reference sequence). The V end was cut by 1 base, the J end by 3 bases, with 16 bases between. This CDR3 contains 17 residues. The CDR3, as DNA: TGTGCCAGCAGCTTAGATCGGGCTAGCGTACACTACAATGAGCAGTTCTTC. It encodes CASSLDRASVHYNEQFF.

The chain recombines TRBV5-1 with TRBJ2-5; D is perhaps TRBD1 (6 bases). The CDR3 consists of 14 residues. The V and J ends lost 2 bases and 2 bases respectively, with 10 bases between them. Germline CDR1 SGHRS, CDR2 YFSETQ. DNA of the CDR3: TGCGCCAGCAGCTTCGGACAGACACAAGAGACCCAGTACTTC. Its translation: CASSFGQTQETQYF.

The chain carries TRBV5-1 and TRBJ2-5, with 8 bases matching TRBD1. The CDR3 has 14 residues. The germline V gene has CDR1 SGHRS and CDR2 YFSETQ. V gave up 4 bases and J gave up 5 bases; unmatched junction bases: 7. The CDR3 is CASSRIRQGETQYF. Written as DNA, the CDR3 is TGCGCCAGCAGCCGAATTAGACAGGGGGAGACCCAGTACTTC.

In regard to this clone: The junction departs from germline at one end; a sequencing error may be responsible. The chain employs TRBV6-1 and TRBJ2-7, with TRBD1 matching 10 bases. Germline V CDR1 and CDR2: MNHNS, SASEGT. The CDR3 length is 20 residues. CDR3 nucleotide sequence: TGTGCCAGCAGTAAAGCTACCGGGACAGGGGATTCCAGGCTAACCTACGAGCAGTACTTC. As protein: CASSKATGTGDSRLTYEQYF.

The chain joins TRBV28 to TRBJ1-3; 7 bases match TRBD1. Germline lookup yields CDR1 MDHEN and CDR2 SYDVKM. Trimming removed 3 bases from V and 4 bases from J; junction bases left unmatched: 3. The CDR3 consists of 14 residues. The CDR3 DNA reads as TGTGCCAGCAGTTTGACAGGGACGGGAAACACCATATATTTT. Translating it yields CASSLTGTGNTIYF.

The gene calls are TRBV4-1 and TRBJ1-6; D is ambiguous. Germline V lookup: CDR1 MGHRA, CDR2 YSYEKL. The CDR3 length is 19 residues. The V end was cut by 0 bases, the J end by 10 bases, with 25 bases between. The CDR3 DNA is TGCGCCAGCAGCCAAGAGAGGAATGATGCGGGCCCATCCAAATCACCCCTCCACTTT. It yields the protein CASSQERNDAGPSKSPLHF.

This clone was seen only a few times. The chain employs TRBV25-1 and TRBJ1-3, with 11 bases matching TRBD1. Germline V gene lookup returns CDR1 MGHDK and CDR2 SYGVNS. The CDR3 loop spans 18 amino acids. Losses at the gene ends were 5 bases for V and 0 bases for J; bases not matched to a gene: 9. CDR3 DNA sequence: TGTGCCAGCAGTCCTTGGACAGGGGGCCTTAGCTCTGGAAACACCATATATTTT. Translating it yields CASSPWTGGLSSGNTIYF.

The chain employs TRBV4-1 and TRBJ2-7, with 10 bases identical to TRBD1. This CDR3 comprises 17 residues. Losses at the gene ends were 4 bases for V and 3 bases for J; bases not matched to a gene: 12. Germline-derived CDR1 and CDR2 are MGHRA and YSYEKL. Written as DNA, the CDR3 is TGCGCCAGCAGCCGCCGTATAGGGACAGGGGACATCTACGAGCAGTACTTC. Protein product: CASSRRIGTGDIYEQYF.

The chain has TRBV2 and TRBJ1-4; D might be TRBD1 (6 bases). The CDR3 is made up of 15 amino acids. Germline V gene data show CDR1 as SNHLY and CDR2 as FYNNEI. V lost 7 bases to trimming and J lost 8 bases, with 20 bases between them. The CDR3 coding sequence is TGTGCCAGCACTCTGATGGGGGGGCCGAGGGAAAAACTGTTTTTT. Protein sequence: CASTLMGGPREKLFF.

The J gene is TRBJ1-4, the V gene TRBV28; no definite D call. The CDR3 totals 16 residues. Germline CDR1 MDHEN, CDR2 SYDVKM. The germline V and J ends were trimmed by 5 bases and 0 bases, with 13 bases remaining between them. CDR3 nucleotides: TGTGCCAGCAGTCCTCAAACCGGGACAACTAATGAAAAACTGTTTTTT. Its protein product is CASSPQTGTTNEKLFF.

J is TRBJ2-1 and V is TRBV11-1; TRBD2 matches at 9 bases. The ends lost 5 bases at V and 4 bases at J; junction bases unmatched: 6. The length of the CDR3 is 15 residues. CDR1 SGHAT and CDR2 FQDESV come from the germline V gene (reference sequence). The CDR3 coding sequence is TGTGCCAGCAGCCCGGGACTAGCAGTTTACAATGAGCAGTTCTTC. It specifies CASSPGLAVYNEQFF.

The chain links TRBV27 to TRBJ2-7; D is possibly TRBD2 (6 bases). Germline lookup yields CDR1 MNHEY and CDR2 SMNVEV (reference sequence). The V and J ends lost 8 bases and 0 bases respectively, with 17 bases between them. This CDR3 contains 15 residues. CDR3 nucleotides: TGTGCCAGCCGATGGTCGGGGGAGAGCTCCTACGAGCAGTACTTC. Protein sequence: CASRWSGESSYEQYF.

This sequence joins TRBV7-3 and TRBJ2-3, with D perhaps TRBD2 (6 bases). V lost 5 bases to trimming and J lost 5 bases, with 17 bases between them. The germline gives CDR1 SGHTA, CDR2 FQGTGA. CDR3 length equals 15 residues. For the CDR3, the DNA is TGTGCCAGCAGCCCGGGACTGCCCGGGTTAGATACGCAGTATTTT. Its translation: CASSPGLPGLDTQYF.

The chain couples TRBV5-3 to TRBJ1-2, with 8 bases identical to TRBD1. TRBV5-3 counts as an open reading frame of uncertain function. The CDR3 length is 15 residues. Unmatched junction bases numbered 6, after V lost 3 bases and J lost 2 bases. The CDR3 loop reads CARSCSGQENYGYTF. DNA of the CDR3: TGTGCCAGAAGCTGCTCGGGACAGGAGAACTATGGCTACACCTTC.

The V and J genes are TRBV7-9 and TRBJ2-7; TRBD1 matches at 8 bases. The ends lost 0 bases at V and 2 bases at J; junction bases unmatched: 6. The CDR3 is 16 residues long. From germline, CDR1 is SEHNR and CDR2 FQNEAQ (reference sequence). The CDR3 DNA follows: TGTGCCAGCAGCTTAGCGCGGGCAGGGGGCCCCTACGAGCAGTACTTC. This encodes CASSLARAGGPYEQYF.

J is TRBJ2-1 and V is TRBV19, with 8 bases that match TRBD1. The CDR3 length is 13 residues. V gave up 10 bases and J gave up 3 bases; unmatched junction bases: 5. The germline gives CDR1 LNHDA, CDR2 SQIVND (reference sequence). CDR3 coding DNA: TGTGCCACACAACAGGGGGTCTACAATGAGCAGTTCTTC. It specifies CATQQGVYNEQFF.

The chain has TRBV12-3 or TRBV12-4 and TRBJ1-1; D gene ambiguous. This CDR3 is 11 amino acids long. Trimming cost V 10 bases and J 6 bases, with 12 bases left between them. The DNA of the CDR3 is TGTGCCACCTACAGTCTCCCTGAAGCTTTCTTT. This gives the protein CATYSLPEAFF.

The genes are TRBV2 and TRBJ1-2; TRBD1 is a possible D gene (5 bases). CDR1 is SNHLY, CDR2 FYNNEI, per germline. The V end was cut by 8 bases, the J end by 7 bases, with 14 bases between. This CDR3 contains 12 residues. This CDR3 reads CASGRERSGYTF. In DNA form, the CDR3 reads TGTGCCAGCGGCAGGGAAAGGAGTGGCTACACCTTC. Using reference TRBV2 and TRBJ1-2 for the parts outside the CDR3, the full variable domain is EPEVTQTPSHQVTQMGQEVILRCVPISNHLYFYWYRQILGQKVEFLVSFYNNEISEKSEIFDDQFSVERPDGSNFTLKIRSTKLEDSAMYFCASGRERSGYTFGSGTRLTVV.

CDR3 sequence: CASRTGTGYGYTF. The CDR3 nucleotides are TGTGCCAGTAGAACCGGGACAGGGTATGGCTACACCTTC. The chain employs TRBV19 and TRBJ1-2; 9 bases are shared with TRBD1. The CDR3 runs 13 residues. V lost 6 bases and J lost 5; bases outside the gene matches: 4. Per the germline V gene, CDR1 is LNHDA and CDR2 is SQIVND (reference sequence).

The chain is built from TRBV3-1 (or the pseudogene TRBV3-2) and TRBJ2-1; 10 nucleotides line up with TRBD2. V trimming: 4 bases; J trimming: 3 bases; junction bases outside the gene matches: 3. The CDR3 loop spans 15 amino acids. Per the germline V gene, CDR1 is LGHDT and CDR2 is YNNKEL (reference sequence). DNA of the CDR3: TGTGCCAGCAGCCCATCTAGCGGGAGCTACAATGAGCAGTTCTTC. As protein: CASSPSSGSYNEQFF.

The rearrangement joins TRBV7-3 to TRBJ2-7, with 13 bases identical to TRBD2. The CDR3 extends over 17 amino acids. The V segment lost 5 bases and the J segment 5 bases; nucleotides outside the gene matches: 12. The V gene's germline CDR1 is SGHTA and CDR2 FQGTGA. The CDR3 sequence: CASSPRGTSGKGNEQYF. The CDR3 coding sequence is TGTGCCAGCAGCCCTCGGGGGACTAGCGGGAAGGGAAACGAGCAGTACTTC.

This chain links TRBV20-1 with TRBJ2-1; 7 bases map to TRBD2. V gave up 3 bases and J gave up 0 bases; unmatched junction bases: 11. Germline CDR1 is DFQATT and CDR2 is SNEGSKA (reference sequence). This CDR3 has 17 residues. CDR3 DNA: TGCAGTGCTAGTGGGCTAGCGGCCCTCAGCTCCTACAATGAGCAGTTCTTC. Its protein is CSASGLAALSSYNEQFF.

The V call is TRBV11-2, the J call TRBJ2-1; TRBD1 aligns across 9 bases. V shed 5 bases, J shed 11 bases, and the junction held 7 bases outside the gene matches. CDR3 length: 13 residues. Germline CDR1 reads SGHAT; CDR2 reads FQNNGV. The CDR3 nucleotides read TGTGCCAGCAGCGCACCGGGACAGGGAAAGCAGTTCTTC. It specifies CASSAPGQGKQFF. Supplemented by reference TRBV11-2 and TRBJ2-1, the full variable domain reads EAGVAQSPRYKIIEKRQSVAFWCNPISGHATLYWYQQILGQGPKLLIQFQNNGVVDDSQLPKDRFSAERLKGVDSTLKIQPAKLEDSAVYLCASSAPGQGKQFFGPGTRLTVL.

This chain joins TRBV28 and TRBJ2-1, with 9 bases lining up with TRBD2. Germline V gene lookup returns CDR1 MDHEN and CDR2 SYDVKM. J lost 5 bases, V lost 3 bases, and 8 bases had no gene match. The CDR3 is made up of 16 amino acids. This chain's CDR3 is CASSFFTSGPHNEQFF. The CDR3 coding sequence is TGTGCCAGCAGTTTTTTTACTAGCGGGCCCCACAATGAGCAGTTCTTC.

This chain joins TRBV3-1 (or the pseudogene TRBV3-2) and TRBJ2-5; 12 nucleotides agree with TRBD2. The CDR3 has 16 amino acids. V trimming: 4 bases; J trimming: 0 bases; junction bases outside the gene matches: 3. The germline CDR1 and CDR2 sequences are LGHDT and YNNKEL (reference sequence). The CDR3 DNA sequence: TGTGCCAGCAGCCCTGGACTAGCGGGGAACCAAGAGACCCAGTACTTC. It encodes CASSPGLAGNQETQYF.

The rearrangement links TRBV11-2 to TRBJ1-2; TRBD1 matches at 7 bases. CDR3 length: 15 residues. Unmatched junction bases numbered 6, after V lost 0 bases and J lost 5 bases. Germline CDR1 is SGHAT and CDR2 is FQNNGV. For the CDR3, the DNA is TGTGCCAGCAGCTTAGAGAAAACAGGGGTGTATGGCTACACCTTC. It yields the protein CASSLEKTGVYGYTF.